This T cell receptor beta chain was obtained from a study of Graves' ophthalmopathy and Graves' hyperthyroidism. Turning to this clonotype: The junction differs from germline at one of its ends, possibly a read error.

RNA served as the template for amplifying TCR beta CDR3 regions. HTBI primers primed a first-round RT-PCR, and a second-round multiplex PCR followed. TCRdb recomputed calls from the multiplex PCR reads with MiXCR, one row per CDR3 protein. Of tens of thousands of distinct CDR3 sequences detected, around half appear once; the ten largest clones hold roughly 24%. The CDR3 covers 15 residues. Germline-derived CDR1 and CDR2 are MNHEY and SVGAGI. The sequenced material came from peripheral blood. The chain combines TRBV6-5 with TRBJ1-6, with D possibly matching TRBD1 (5 bases). This TCR came from an adult woman with stable Graves' hyperthyroidism. The CDR3 loop reads CASNYGGAVNSPLHF. CDR3 bases: TGTGCCAGCAATTACGGGGGTGCAGTGAATTCACCCCTCCACTTT.